The source of this T cell receptor beta chain is a study of cytomegalovirus exposure and HLA in healthy donors. Assay: immunoSEQ multiplex PCR; the TCRdb copy retains only in-frame clones and omits some. In the table there are 60,000 to 90,000 clones, around 94% of which are singletons. V lost 0 bases to trimming and J lost 3 bases, with 16 bases between them. Germline V lookup: CDR1 LGHNA, CDR2 YNFKEQ. This CDR3 is built from 17 residues. This sequence was found in a woman between 18 and 29 years old in good health and CMV-seronegative. The sample was PBMCs. The V call is TRBV4-2, the J call TRBJ2-3; the D gene is possibly TRBD2 (7 bases). The CDR3 nucleotides read TGTGCCAGCAGCCAAGATTTTGGGGGGGGCCCAACAGATACGCAGTATTTT. Translation gives CASSQDFGGGPTDTQYF.